The next 13 T cell receptor beta chains were all read from a single sample in a study of cytotoxic CD8 clonotypes in ibrutinib-treated CLL. Generated by immunoSEQ multiplex PCR, the TCRdb table keeps only in-frame clones and is missing some. The sample records around 250,000 clones, roughly 70% being singletons. The sequencing here drew on PBMCs, taken after 24 months of ibrutinib treatment. These receptors were collected from a human donor with chronic lymphocytic leukemia.

The genes are TRBV18 and TRBJ1-1; D is unclear. The V gene's germline CDR1 is KGHSH and CDR2 LQKENI. CDR3 length: 15 residues. V lost 3 bases to trimming and J lost 7 bases, with 18 bases between them. The CDR3 is CASSPLQDSGVEAFF. The DNA of the CDR3 is TGTGCCAGCTCACCCCTCCAAGATTCCGGGGTTGAAGCTTTCTTT.

The chain links TRBV27 to TRBJ1-2, with a weak D call TRBD1 (6 bases). CDR1 is MNHEY and CDR2 is SMNVEV in the germline V gene (reference sequence). Trimming shortened V by 5 bases and J by 4 bases, and 11 bases separated the two germline ends. The CDR3 contains 13 residues. The CDR3 sequence: CASSEQGIYGYTF. The DNA for the CDR3 is TGTGCCAGCAGTGAACAGGGAATCTATGGCTACACCTTC.

This chain uses TRBV2 with TRBJ1-5; a possible D gene is TRBD1 (6 bases). Germline lookup yields CDR1 SNHLY and CDR2 FYNNEI. The CDR3 is 12 residues long. The V gene lost 2 bases and the J gene lost 10 bases, with 9 bases spanning the gap. CDR3 sequence: CASSENREPQHF. The CDR3 DNA sequence: TGTGCCAGCAGTGAAAACAGGGAACCCCAGCATTTT.

This chain links TRBV28 with TRBJ1-2, with a weak D call TRBD1 (6 bases). The ends were cut back, 4 bases at V and 5 bases at J, with 17 bases in the middle. There are 15 residues in the CDR3. Germline loops: CDR1 MDHEN, CDR2 SYDVKM. The CDR3 DNA sequence: TGTGCCAGCAGTTCAGGACAGTATATTGGGTATGGCTACACCTTC. Its protein product is CASSSGQYIGYGYTF.

The V call is TRBV28, the J call TRBJ1-1, with D hard to call. This CDR3 contains 12 residues. Trimming removed 0 bases from V and 7 bases from J, with 6 bases in between. Looked up from germline, CDR1 is MDHEN and CDR2 is SYDVKM. The CDR3 loop is CASSLWEGEAFF. CDR3 nucleotides: TGTGCCAGCAGTTTATGGGAAGGTGAAGCTTTCTTT.

V is TRBV19 and J is TRBJ2-3; D is unresolved. Trimming pared 6 bases from V and 2 bases from J, leaving 6 bases between. Germline V gene data show CDR1 as LNHDA and CDR2 as SQIVND (reference sequence). The CDR3 is made up of 12 amino acids. CDR3 amino acids: CASSRVTDTQYF. In DNA form, the CDR3 reads TGTGCCAGTAGCCGGGTCACAGATACGCAGTATTTT.

This clone appeared a few times. V is TRBV18 and J is TRBJ2-7; maybe TRBD1 (5 bases). V was trimmed by 5 bases and J by 3 bases, leaving 8 bases between them. Per the germline V gene, CDR1 is KGHSH and CDR2 is LQKENI. This CDR3 has 12 amino acids. Written as DNA, the CDR3 is TGTGCCAGCTCAGCACAGGACTACGAGCAGTACTTC. Translating it yields CASSAQDYEQYF.

The chain joins TRBV7-9 to TRBJ1-2; tentatively, D is TRBD1 (6 bases). V was shortened by 5 bases and J by 3 bases, with 19 bases between the two germline ends. The CDR3 covers 16 residues. The germline V gene has CDR1 SEHNR and CDR2 FQNEAQ (reference sequence). The CDR3 protein is CASSKTPGAMDYGYTF. The CDR3 DNA follows: TGTGCCAGCAGCAAAACCCCGGGGGCGATGGACTATGGCTACACCTTC.

The chain combines TRBV27 with TRBJ2-7; 7 bases map to TRBD1. This CDR3 has 14 amino acids. J lost 5 bases, V lost 2 bases, and 6 bases had no gene match. Germline V lookup: CDR1 MNHEY, CDR2 SMNVEV (reference sequence). The CDR3 DNA reads as TGTGCCAGCAGTTTAGGCAGGGGGAAACACGAGCAGTACTTC. It yields the protein CASSLGRGKHEQYF.

The J gene is TRBJ2-3, the V gene TRBV21-1; TRBD2 is the table's D call and was not checked against the DNA. TRBV21-1 is tagged as a pseudogene. The CDR3 is made up of 18 amino acids. The DNA of the CDR3 is TGTGCCAGCAGCAAAGGGTCTAGTATTCGGGAGGGAACAGATACGCAGTATTTT. It encodes CASSKGSSIREGTDTQYF.

The gene calls are TRBV9 and TRBJ1-1, with 11 bases identical to TRBD1. With 3 bases clipped from V and 3 bases from J, the junction kept 1 base outside the gene matches. The CDR3 runs 14 residues. Germline V gene lookup returns CDR1 SGDLS and CDR2 YYNGEE. CDR3 residues: CASSGDRGYTEAFF. The CDR3 DNA is TGTGCCAGCAGCGGGGACAGGGGGTACACTGAAGCTTTCTTT.

This clone has a handful of counts. This chain joins TRBV19 and TRBJ2-7, with TRBD2 matching over 8 bases. J lost 6 bases, V lost 2 bases, and 3 bases had no gene match. The V gene's germline CDR1 is LNHDA and CDR2 SQIVND (reference sequence). This CDR3 spans 13 amino acids. Written as DNA, the CDR3 is TGTGCCAGTAGTATAAAACTAGCGGCCGAGCAGTACTTC. Translation gives CASSIKLAAEQYF.

The V call is TRBV7-9, the J call TRBJ2-5; possible D gene TRBD1, 7 bases. Trimming cost V 5 bases and J 4 bases, with 14 bases left between them. Per germline, CDR1 SEHNR and CDR2 FQNEAQ (reference sequence). The CDR3 loop spans 14 amino acids. Written as DNA, the CDR3 is TGTGCCAGCAGCGAGACAGGGCGGGGAGAGACCCAGTACTTC. It translates to CASSETGRGETQYF.